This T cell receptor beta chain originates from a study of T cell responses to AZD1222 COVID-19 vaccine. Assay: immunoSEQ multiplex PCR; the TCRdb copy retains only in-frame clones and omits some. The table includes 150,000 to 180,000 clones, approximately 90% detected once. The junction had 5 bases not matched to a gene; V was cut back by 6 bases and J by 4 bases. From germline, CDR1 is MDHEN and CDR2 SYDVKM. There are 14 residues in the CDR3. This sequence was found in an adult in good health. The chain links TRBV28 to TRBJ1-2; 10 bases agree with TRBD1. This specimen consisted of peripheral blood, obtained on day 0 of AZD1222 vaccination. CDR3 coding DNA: TGTGCCAGCAGCACCGGGACAGGGGTCTATGGCTACACCTTC. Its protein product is CASSTGTGVYGYTF.